What follows are 20 T cell receptor beta chains derived from one specimen sequenced in a study of beta chain features in type 1 diabetes. The entirety of the isolated RNA underwent reverse transcription, so expressed TCRB transcripts were sequenced. Measured with immunoSEQ multiplex PCR; TCRdb has only the in-frame clones, and not every one. Among approximately 250,000 clones listed, 7.5% to 10% were seen once. Sequenced sample: naive CD4+ T cells from blood. All receptors come from a woman aged 18-29 years in good health.

The chain employs TRBV9 and TRBJ2-3, with 11 bases fitting TRBD1. The V and J ends lost 4 bases and 7 bases, in that order; junction bases with no gene match: 8. The CDR3 covers 15 residues. Germline V gene lookup returns CDR1 SGDLS and CDR2 YYNGEE. DNA for the CDR3: TGTGCCAGCAGCCGGGGACAGGGGGGGGGAAATACGCAGTATTTT. Translating gives CASSRGQGGGNTQYF. Using reference TRBV9 and TRBJ2-3 for the parts outside the CDR3, the full variable domain is DSGVTQTPKHLITATGQRVTLRCSPRSGDLSVYWYQQSLDQGLQFLIQYYNGEERAKGNILERFSAQQFPDLHSELNLSSLELGDSALYFCASSRGQGGGNTQYFGPGTRLTVL.

The chain recombines TRBV6-1 with TRBJ2-5; D not certain. Germline V lookup: CDR1 MNHNS, CDR2 SASEGT. The V gene lost 6 bases and the J gene lost 1 base, with 9 bases spanning the gap. The CDR3 contains 13 residues. The DNA of the CDR3 is TGTGCCAGCAGCGAGGTCCCCCAAGAGACCCAGTACTTC. Protein: CASSEVPQETQYF.

The chain carries TRBV5-4 and TRBJ2-3; possibly TRBD2 for D (6 bases). Germline V gene sequence: CDR1 SGHNT, CDR2 YYREEE (reference sequence). CDR3 size: 13 residues. Trimming cost V 4 bases and J 6 bases, with 12 bases left between them. CDR3 amino acids: CASSRKAGDTQYF. In DNA, the CDR3 is TGTGCCAGCAGCCGTAAAGCGGGCGATACGCAGTATTTT.

The rearrangement links TRBV5-4 to TRBJ1-6; D possibly corresponds to TRBD1 (5 bases). Germline V gene data show CDR1 as SGHNT and CDR2 as YYREEE (reference sequence). V was trimmed by 2 bases and J by 6 bases, leaving 12 bases between them. CDR3 size: 15 residues. This CDR3 reads CASSFRQGLNSPLHF. DNA for the CDR3: TGTGCCAGCAGCTTCCGGCAGGGACTTAATTCACCCCTCCACTTT.

The chain carries TRBV5-4 and TRBJ2-5; 9 bases are shared with TRBD2. Germline trimming cut 1 base from V and 0 bases from J; bases unmatched to any gene: 7. Germline V CDR1 and CDR2: SGHNT, YYREEE (reference sequence). CDR3 length equals 17 residues. The CDR3: CASSLMGGGDHQETQYF. The CDR3 coding sequence is TGTGCCAGCAGCTTGATGGGCGGGGGGGACCACCAAGAGACCCAGTACTTC.

The chain couples TRBV28 to TRBJ2-5; 7 bases align to TRBD1. The CDR3 runs 13 residues. In germline, CDR1 is MDHEN, CDR2 SYDVKM. Losses at the gene ends were 3 bases for V and 5 bases for J; bases not matched to a gene: 3. CDR3 in amino acids: CASSFQGEETQYF. The DNA of the CDR3 is TGTGCCAGCAGTTTCCAGGGGGAGGAGACCCAGTACTTC.

This clone was seen many times. The chain carries TRBV19 and TRBJ2-1, with D unresolved. The V end was cut by 4 bases, the J end by 3 bases, with 4 bases between. The CDR3 length is 12 residues. In germline, CDR1 is LNHDA, CDR2 SQIVND (reference sequence). The CDR3, as DNA: TGTGCCAGTAGTACCCTCTACAATGAGCAGTTCTTC. As protein: CASSTLYNEQFF.

This clone came up a few times. The J gene is TRBJ2-7, the V gene TRBV30; 9 positions match TRBD2. V was pared by 5 bases and J by 4 bases, with 12 bases of the junction left unmatched. The CDR3 is 15 residues long. The germline V gene encodes CDR1 GTSNPN and CDR2 SVGIG (reference sequence). CDR3 sequence: CAWDDSGGNYYEQYF. CDR3 nucleotide sequence: TGTGCCTGGGACGATAGCGGGGGTAACTATTACGAGCAGTACTTC. Filled out from reference TRBV30 and TRBJ2-7, the complete variable domain reads SQTIHQWPATLVQPVGSPLSLECTVEGTSNPNLYWYRQAAGRGLQLLFYSVGIGQISSEVPQNLSASRPQDRQFILSSKKLLLSDSGFYLCAWDDSGGNYYEQYFGPGTRLTVT.

This chain connects TRBV11-3 to TRBJ2-3, with D possibly TRBD2 on 5 matching bases. Germline loops: CDR1 SGHNT, CDR2 YENEEA. The CDR3 covers 17 residues. V was trimmed by 5 bases and J by 2 bases, leaving 20 bases between them. The CDR3 protein is CASSESPQAGYTDTQYF. The CDR3 bases are TGTGCCAGCAGCGAATCCCCTCAGGCGGGTTACACAGATACGCAGTATTTT.

CDR3 sequence reads: CAISEKGSTDTQYF. CDR3 nucleotide sequence: TGTGCCATCAGTGAGAAGGGGAGCACAGATACGCAGTATTTT. The chain couples TRBV10-3 to TRBJ2-3; D might be TRBD1 (5 bases). The germline gives CDR1 ENHRY, CDR2 SYGVKD. Trimming removed 2 bases from V and 0 bases from J, with 6 bases in between. This CDR3 has 14 amino acids.

This clone was seen only a few times. The V gene is TRBV20-1, the J gene TRBJ2-7; perhaps TRBD1 as D (5 bases). Trimming stripped 0 bases from V and 9 bases from J, with 9 bases between. Germline loops: CDR1 DFQATT, CDR2 SNEGSKA (reference sequence). This CDR3 comprises 11 residues. CDR3 sequence (DNA): TGCAGTGCTAGAGACAGGGCTGGGCAGTACTTC. Translating it yields CSARDRAGQYF.

In this sample, this clone turned up many times. The gene calls are TRBV7-9 and TRBJ2-4; the match to TRBD1 covers 10 bases. Germline V CDR1 and CDR2: SEHNR, FQNEAQ (reference sequence). This CDR3 spans 15 amino acids. Trimming cost V 6 bases and J 8 bases; bases outside gene matches: 10. For the CDR3, the DNA is TGTGCCAGCAGAATGACAGGGGGCTCAGGGGACATTCAGTACTTC. It encodes CASRMTGGSGDIQYF.

The chain links TRBV25-1 to TRBJ2-1; D possibly corresponds to TRBD2 (6 bases). This CDR3 region has 14 residues. Germline V gene data show CDR1 as MGHDK and CDR2 as SYGVNS. Trimming left V 7 bases short and J 9 bases short, with 19 bases between. The CDR3 DNA sequence: TGTGCCAGCACATCCGGGCCGGGGGTGGGTGAGCAGTTCTTC. This encodes CASTSGPGVGEQFF.

V is TRBV7-9 and J is TRBJ2-3; D may be TRBD1 (5 bases). Between the trimmed V and J ends, which lost 1 base and 0 bases, there was a span of 17 bases. Germline CDR1 reads SEHNR; CDR2 reads FQNEAQ (reference sequence). The CDR3 sequence is 18 residues long. This chain's CDR3 is CASSLGSTASSSTDTQYF. DNA of the CDR3: TGTGCCAGCAGCTTAGGTTCGACAGCCAGTTCTAGCACAGATACGCAGTATTTT. Full variable domain (missing parts from reference TRBV7-9 and TRBJ2-3): DTGVSQNPRHKITKRGQNVTFRCDPISEHNRLYWYRQTLGQGPEFLTYFQNEAQLEKSRLLSDRFSAERPKGSFSTLEIQRTEQGDSAMYLCASSLGSTASSSTDTQYFGPGTRLTVL.

The chain is built from TRBV30 and TRBJ2-7; 9 bases line up with TRBD1. CDR1 and CDR2 (germline): GTSNPN, SVGIG (reference sequence). The CDR3 totals 14 residues. Trimming at V came to 1 base and at J to 2 bases, leaving 3 bases not matched to a gene. CDR3 protein: CAWSEWTGAYEQYF. The CDR3 coding sequence is TGTGCCTGGAGTGAGTGGACAGGGGCCTACGAGCAGTACTTC.

This chain joins TRBV5-6 and TRBJ2-3; D gene unclear. Trimming removed 0 bases at V and 3 bases at J, with 5 bases between. The CDR3 has 13 amino acids. Germline V CDR1 and CDR2: SGHDT, YYEEEE. CDR3 in DNA: TGTGCCAGCAGCTTGGCGCAGACAGATACGCAGTATTTT. Amino acid sequence: CASSLAQTDTQYF.

This clone was detected many times. The chain uses TRBV7-9 and TRBJ1-2; D gene uncertain. Trimming removed 5 bases from V and 8 bases from J, with 18 bases in between. Germline V gives CDR1 SEHNR, CDR2 FQNEAQ (reference sequence). This CDR3 is 14 amino acids long. The CDR3 here is CASSQLGTGLGYTF. CDR3 DNA sequence: TGTGCCAGCAGCCAGCTCGGCACGGGGTTAGGCTACACCTTC. Drawing the rest from reference TRBV7-9 and TRBJ1-2, the complete variable domain is DTGVSQNPRHKITKRGQNVTFRCDPISEHNRLYWYRQTLGQGPEFLTYFQNEAQLEKSRLLSDRFSAERPKGSFSTLEIQRTEQGDSAMYLCASSQLGTGLGYTFGSGTRLTVV.

The chain joins TRBV6-6 to TRBJ2-1, with D perhaps matching TRBD1 (5 bases). The V end was cut by 5 bases, the J end by 1 base, with 6 bases between. This CDR3 has 13 amino acids. Germline CDR1 MNHNY, CDR2 SVGAGI (reference sequence). The CDR3 DNA reads as TGTGCCAGCAGTAAGGGGTCCTACAATGAGCAGTTCTTC. Its protein product is CASSKGSYNEQFF.

This chain uses TRBV5-1 with TRBJ2-7, with D maybe TRBD2 (5 bases). Germline V lookup: CDR1 SGHRS, CDR2 YFSETQ. The V end lost 1 base, the J end lost 6 bases, and 20 bases lay between the germline ends. The length of the CDR3 is 16 residues. The CDR3 DNA follows: TGCGCCAGCAGCTTGTTGGGGTCCCCCCAAGCGGTCGAGCAGTACTTC. Translation gives CASSLLGSPQAVEQYF.

As regards this clone: A junction end diverges from the germline sequence, so it may reflect a read error. This sequence joins TRBV6-1 and TRBJ2-7; tentatively, D is TRBD2 (5 bases). The CDR3 length is 12 residues. The germline V gene has CDR1 MNHNS and CDR2 SASEGT. CDR3 region: CASNEAAREQYF. In DNA form, the CDR3 reads TGTGCCAGCAATGAAGCGGCGAGGGAGCAGTACTTC.